This T cell receptor (beta chain) stems from a study of cytomegalovirus exposure and HLA in healthy donors. General study findings and limits: In an earlier analysis, productive rearrangement rates for most beta V segments clustered near 87% or 30%.

On this clone itself: Its antigen remains unknown.

V lost 5 bases, J lost 5 bases, and 8 bases stayed unmatched. The CDR3 spans 14 residues. CDR1 SGHNT and CDR2 YYREEE come from the germline V gene (reference sequence). A multiplex PCR was run with 60 Vbeta primers and 13 Jbeta primers. Profiling relied on immunoSEQ multiplex PCR, and the TCRdb table lists in-frame clones only, not all of them. The data show 130,000 or so clones, around 67% seen once. The sample consisted of PBMCs. This TCR derives from a woman aged 40 to 50 in good health and CMV-seropositive. The chain combines TRBV5-4 with TRBJ1-1, with 8 bases matching TRBD1. The CDR3 region is CASRDRAGETEAFF. For the CDR3, the DNA is TGTGCCAGCAGGGACAGGGCGGGAGAGACTGAAGCTTTCTTT.